A selection of T cell receptor beta chains follows, all from one sample in a study of shared clonotypes between healthy human individuals. Data came from immunoSEQ multiplex PCR; TCRdb stores just in-frame clones and leaves some out. This sample carries 2.5 million or so clones, just over 90% of them seen once, and the ten largest clones take over 0.12%. Sequenced: naive CD4+ T cells sorted from blood. The source is a man aged 18 to 29 in good health. Both conserved end residues are part of each CDR3. D genes are given only for firm matches. Clone size is shown for a subset of rows, as once, few, many or a class of expanded clone.

j_gene: TRBJ2-7
d_gene: .
v_gene: TRBV21-1
len: 14
abundance: .
CDR3nt: TGTGCCAGCAATTGGCCTAGCGGTAAATACGAGCAGTACTTC
CDR3aa: CASNWPSGKYEQYF

j_gene: TRBJ2-5
d_gene: .
v_gene: TRBV18
len: 13
abundance: .
CDR3nt: TGTGCCAGCTCACCCCAGGGGCTTGAGACCCAGTACTTC
CDR3aa: CASSPQGLETQYF

j_gene: TRBJ1-5
d_gene: .
v_gene: TRBV30
len: 17
abundance: .
CDR3nt: TGTGCCTGGAGTGATCCGGCTAGGGGTGTCAGCAATCAGCCCCAGCATTTT
CDR3aa: CAWSDPARGVSNQPQHF

j_gene: TRBJ2-3
d_gene: .
v_gene: TRBV7-9
len: 15
abundance: .
CDR3nt: TGTGCCAGCAGCCCATTGGACAGTTCCACAGATACGCAGTATTTT
CDR3aa: CASSPLDSSTDTQYF

j_gene: TRBJ1-3
d_gene: .
v_gene: TRBV23-1
len: 13
abundance: .
CDR3nt: TGCGCCAGCAGTCAAGTTGCAGGAAACACCATATATTTT
CDR3aa: CASSQVAGNTIYF

j_gene: TRBJ2-1
d_gene: .
v_gene: TRBV4-1
len: 16
abundance: .
CDR3nt: TGCGCCAGCAGCCCCCCCCACTTCGGCCCCTACAATGAGCAGTTCTTC
CDR3aa: CASSPPHFGPYNEQFF

j_gene: TRBJ1-5
d_gene: TRBD1
v_gene: TRBV6-6
len: 15
abundance: .
CDR3nt: TGTGCCAGCAGTCCAGGGGGAACTAGCAATCAGCCCCAGCATTTT
CDR3aa: CASSPGGTSNQPQHF

j_gene: TRBJ2-3
d_gene: .
v_gene: TRBV5-1
len: 14
abundance: .
CDR3nt: TGCGCCAGCAGCCCACTAGGAATCACAGATACGCAGTATTTT
CDR3aa: CASSPLGITDTQYF

j_gene: TRBJ2-2
d_gene: TRBD2
v_gene: TRBV2
len: 16
abundance: .
CDR3nt: TGTGCCAGCAGCCTAGGACTAGCGGCGAACACCGGGGAGCTGTTTTTT
CDR3aa: CASSLGLAANTGELFF

j_gene: TRBJ2-1
d_gene: .
v_gene: TRBV19
len: 14
abundance: .
CDR3nt: TGTGCCAGTAGTCCAGACGGAGGGTACAATGAGCAGTTCTTC
CDR3aa: CASSPDGGYNEQFF

j_gene: TRBJ1-2
d_gene: .
v_gene: TRBV4-3
len: 14
abundance: .
CDR3nt: TGCGCCAGCAGCCAAGTAAGCCAGGTCCGGGGCTACACCTTC
CDR3aa: CASSQVSQVRGYTF

j_gene: TRBJ1-1
d_gene: .
v_gene: TRBV5-4
len: 15
abundance: .
CDR3nt: TGTGCCAGCAGCCCTCCACCGGGGGCTGGCACTGAAGCTTTCTTT
CDR3aa: CASSPPPGAGTEAFF

j_gene: TRBJ2-7
d_gene: .
v_gene: TRBV5-1
len: 15
abundance: .
CDR3nt: TGCGCCAGCAGCTTGAACGGCCATGCTGGAGGCGAGCAGTACTTC
CDR3aa: CASSLNGHAGGEQYF

j_gene: TRBJ2-7
d_gene: .
v_gene: TRBV15
len: 15
abundance: .
CDR3nt: TGTGCCACCAGCAGAGTACGGGGTTCCTCCTACGAGCAGTACTTC
CDR3aa: CATSRVRGSSYEQYF

j_gene: TRBJ1-4
d_gene: .
v_gene: TRBV11-2
len: 15
abundance: .
CDR3nt: TGTGCCAGCAGCTTAGCATCCAGGGAGAGAGAAAAACTGTTTTTT
CDR3aa: CASSLASREREKLFF

j_gene: TRBJ1-1
d_gene: .
v_gene: TRBV30
len: 13
abundance: .
CDR3nt: TGTGCCTGGAGTTCGGTCCTCGGGGGTGAAGCTTTCTTT
CDR3aa: CAWSSVLGGEAFF

j_gene: TRBJ1-2
d_gene: .
v_gene: TRBV30
len: 12
abundance: once
CDR3nt: TGTGCCTACAGGGTCGCTAACTATGGCTACACCTTC
CDR3aa: CAYRVANYGYTF

j_gene: TRBJ2-7
d_gene: .
v_gene: TRBV27
len: 12
abundance: .
CDR3nt: TGTGCCAGCAGTCCCCTGGTCGAAGAGCAGTACTTC
CDR3aa: CASSPLVEEQYF

j_gene: TRBJ2-1
d_gene: .
v_gene: TRBV5-4
len: 12
abundance: once
CDR3nt: TGTGCCAGCAGCTTGGGGCTAGATGGGCAGTTCTTC
CDR3aa: CASSLGLDGQFF

j_gene: TRBJ1-1
d_gene: TRBD1
v_gene: TRBV5-1
len: 16
abundance: .
CDR3nt: TGCGCCAGCACCTTCGGACAGGAAGCATCGAACACTGAAGCTTTCTTT
CDR3aa: CASTFGQEASNTEAFF

j_gene: TRBJ2-2
d_gene: .
v_gene: TRBV4-3
len: 16
abundance: .
CDR3nt: TGCGCCAGCAGCCAAGAGTGGGGCTCGAACACCGGGGAGCTGTTTTTT
CDR3aa: CASSQEWGSNTGELFF

j_gene: TRBJ2-7
d_gene: .
v_gene: TRBV7-3
len: 10
abundance: .
CDR3nt: TGTGCCAATCCATTCTACGAGCAGTACTTC
CDR3aa: CANPFYEQYF

j_gene: TRBJ2-2
d_gene: TRBD2
v_gene: TRBV10-1
len: 15
abundance: .
CDR3nt: TGCGCCAGCAGTAACGGGGGACTAGGCGCCGGGGAGCTGTTTTTT
CDR3aa: CASSNGGLGAGELFF

j_gene: TRBJ2-6
d_gene: .
v_gene: TRBV2
len: 14
abundance: .
CDR3nt: TGTGCCAGTCGGCCCAGCTCTGGGGCCAACGTCCTGACTTTC
CDR3aa: CASRPSSGANVLTF

j_gene: TRBJ2-2
d_gene: TRBD1
v_gene: TRBV5-1
len: 17
abundance: .
CDR3nt: TGCGCCAGCAGCTTGGGGTACAGGGGGCCGAACACCGGGGAGCTGTTTTTT
CDR3aa: CASSLGYRGPNTGELFF

j_gene: TRBJ1-4
d_gene: TRBD1
v_gene: TRBV14
len: 15
abundance: .
CDR3nt: TGTGCCAGCAGCCGACAGGGAGGGGAAAGTGAAAAACTGTTTTTT
CDR3aa: CASSRQGGESEKLFF

j_gene: TRBJ2-3
d_gene: TRBD2
v_gene: TRBV30
len: 14
abundance: .
CDR3nt: TGTGCCTTGACGGGACTAGCGGTCACAGATACGCAGTATTTT
CDR3aa: CALTGLAVTDTQYF

j_gene: TRBJ2-7
d_gene: TRBD2
v_gene: TRBV7-3
len: 17
abundance: .
CDR3nt: TGTGCCAGCAGCCTCGGGACTAGCGGGGGGCGACCCTCCGAGCAGTACTTC
CDR3aa: CASSLGTSGGRPSEQYF

j_gene: TRBJ1-1
d_gene: TRBD1
v_gene: TRBV28
len: 15
abundance: once
CDR3nt: TGTGCCAGCAGTTTATTGGCAGGGGGGAGAACTGAAGCTTTCTTT
CDR3aa: CASSLLAGGRTEAFF

j_gene: TRBJ1-6
d_gene: .
v_gene: TRBV5-4
len: 13
abundance: .
CDR3nt: TGTGCCAGCAGCTTGGGTCTAGGATCACCCCTCCACTTT
CDR3aa: CASSLGLGSPLHF

j_gene: TRBJ2-6
d_gene: .
v_gene: TRBV4-1
len: 15
abundance: .
CDR3nt: TGCGCCAGCAGCCAATTACTCTCTGGGGCCAACGTCCTGACTTTC
CDR3aa: CASSQLLSGANVLTF

j_gene: TRBJ2-2
d_gene: .
v_gene: TRBV2
len: 13
abundance: .
CDR3nt: TGTGCCAGCTGCTGGGGGGCAGGCGGGGAGCTGTTTTTT
CDR3aa: CASCWGAGGELFF